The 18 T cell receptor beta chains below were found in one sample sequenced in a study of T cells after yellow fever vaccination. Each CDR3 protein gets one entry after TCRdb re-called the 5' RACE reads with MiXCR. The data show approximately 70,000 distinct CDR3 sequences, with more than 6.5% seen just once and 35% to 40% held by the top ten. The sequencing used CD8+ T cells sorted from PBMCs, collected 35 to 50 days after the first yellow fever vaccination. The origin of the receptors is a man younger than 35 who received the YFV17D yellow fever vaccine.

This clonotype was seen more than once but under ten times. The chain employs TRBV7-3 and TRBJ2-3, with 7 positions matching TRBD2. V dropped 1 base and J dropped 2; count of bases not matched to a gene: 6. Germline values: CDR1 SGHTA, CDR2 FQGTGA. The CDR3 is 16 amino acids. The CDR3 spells CASSLIAGEHTDTQYF. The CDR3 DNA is TGTGCCAGCAGCTTAATTGCGGGGGAGCACACAGATACGCAGTATTTT.

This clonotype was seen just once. CDR3 DNA: TGTGCCAGCAGCTTAGCACGTGGCGGAAGGAACACTGAAGCTTTCTTT. This sequence encodes CASSLARGGRNTEAFF. The V and J genes are TRBV7-9 and TRBJ1-1, with unresolved D. Germline loops: CDR1 SEHNR, CDR2 FQNEAQ (reference sequence). Trimming left V 0 bases short and J 1 base short, with 12 bases between. This CDR3 spans 16 amino acids.

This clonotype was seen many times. As DNA, the CDR3 is TGTGCCAGCAGCCAAGATGGAAGGTTCGGTGCTTTCTTT. It specifies CASSQDGRFGAFF. The J gene is TRBJ1-1, the V gene TRBV14; D unclear. The CDR3 is 13 amino acids. From germline, CDR1 is SGHDN and CDR2 FVKESK. The V end lost 0 bases, the J end lost 11 bases, and 13 bases lay between the germline ends.

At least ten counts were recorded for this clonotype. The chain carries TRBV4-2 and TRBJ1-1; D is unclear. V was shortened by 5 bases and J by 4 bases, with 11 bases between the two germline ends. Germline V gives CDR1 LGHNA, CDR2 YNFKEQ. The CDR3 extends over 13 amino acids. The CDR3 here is CASSNKEGTEAFF. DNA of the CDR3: TGTGCCAGCAGCAACAAGGAGGGCACTGAAGCTTTCTTT.

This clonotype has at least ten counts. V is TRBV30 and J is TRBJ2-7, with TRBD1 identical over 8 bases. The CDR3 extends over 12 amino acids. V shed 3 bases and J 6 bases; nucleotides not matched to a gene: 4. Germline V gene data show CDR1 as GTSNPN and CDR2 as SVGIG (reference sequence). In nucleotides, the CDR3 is TGTGCCTGGAGCCGGACAGGGAGCGAGCAGTACTTC. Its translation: CAWSRTGSEQYF.

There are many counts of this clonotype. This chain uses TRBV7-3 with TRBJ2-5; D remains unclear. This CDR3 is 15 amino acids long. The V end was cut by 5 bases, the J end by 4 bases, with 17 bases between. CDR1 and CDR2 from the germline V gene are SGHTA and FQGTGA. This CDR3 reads CASSANLERGETQYF. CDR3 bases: TGTGCCAGCAGCGCCAACTTGGAGCGAGGAGAGACCCAGTACTTC. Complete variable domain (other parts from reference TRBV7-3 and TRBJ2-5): GAGVSQTPSNKVTEKGKYVELRCDPISGHTALYWYRQSLGQGPEFLIYFQGTGAADDSGLPNDRFFAVRPEGSVSTLKIQRTERGDSAVYLCASSANLERGETQYFGPGTRLLVL.

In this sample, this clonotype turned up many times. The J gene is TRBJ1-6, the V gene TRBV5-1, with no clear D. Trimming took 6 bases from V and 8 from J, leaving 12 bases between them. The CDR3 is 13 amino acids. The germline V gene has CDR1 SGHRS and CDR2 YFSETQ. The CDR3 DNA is TGCGCCAGCAAGCGGGTTACGGATTCACCCCTCCACTTT. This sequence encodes CASKRVTDSPLHF. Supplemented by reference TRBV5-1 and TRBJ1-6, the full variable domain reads KAGVTQTPRYLIKTRGQQVTLSCSPISGHRSVSWYQQTPGQGLQFLFEYFSETQRNKGNFPGRFSGRQFSNSRSEMNVSTLELGDSALYLCASKRVTDSPLHFGNGTRLTVT.

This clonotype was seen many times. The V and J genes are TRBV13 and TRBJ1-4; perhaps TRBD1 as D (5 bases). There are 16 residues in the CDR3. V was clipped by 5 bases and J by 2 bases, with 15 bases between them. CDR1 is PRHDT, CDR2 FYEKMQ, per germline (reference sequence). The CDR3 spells CASSLGTSPTNEKLFF. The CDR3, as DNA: TGTGCCAGCAGCCTTGGGACCTCTCCTACTAATGAAAAACTGTTTTTT.

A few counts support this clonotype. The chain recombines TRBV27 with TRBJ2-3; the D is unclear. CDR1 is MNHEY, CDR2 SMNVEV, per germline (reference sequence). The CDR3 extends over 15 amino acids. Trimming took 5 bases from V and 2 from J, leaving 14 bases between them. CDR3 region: CASSLRAYSTDTQYF. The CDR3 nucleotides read TGTGCCAGCAGTCTCCGGGCCTACTCCACAGATACGCAGTATTTT.

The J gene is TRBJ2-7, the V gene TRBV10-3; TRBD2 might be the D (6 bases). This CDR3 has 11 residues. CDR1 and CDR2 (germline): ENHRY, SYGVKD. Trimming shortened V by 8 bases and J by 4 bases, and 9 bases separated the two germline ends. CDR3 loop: CAIGGKYEQYF. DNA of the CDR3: TGTGCCATCGGGGGGAAATACGAGCAGTACTTC.

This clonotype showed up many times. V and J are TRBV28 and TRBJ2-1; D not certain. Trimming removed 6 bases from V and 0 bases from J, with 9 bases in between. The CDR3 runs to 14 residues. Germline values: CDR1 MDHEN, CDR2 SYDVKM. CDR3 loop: CASRTFSSYNEQFF. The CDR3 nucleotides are TGTGCCAGCAGGACTTTTAGCTCCTACAATGAGCAGTTCTTC.

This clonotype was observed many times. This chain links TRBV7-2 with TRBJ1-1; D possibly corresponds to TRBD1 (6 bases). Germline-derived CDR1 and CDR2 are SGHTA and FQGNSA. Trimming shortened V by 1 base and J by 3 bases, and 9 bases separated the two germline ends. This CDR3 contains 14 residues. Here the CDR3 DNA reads TGTGCCAGCAGCTTAGGAGGGGGGGACACTGAAGCTTTCTTT. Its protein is CASSLGGGDTEAFF.

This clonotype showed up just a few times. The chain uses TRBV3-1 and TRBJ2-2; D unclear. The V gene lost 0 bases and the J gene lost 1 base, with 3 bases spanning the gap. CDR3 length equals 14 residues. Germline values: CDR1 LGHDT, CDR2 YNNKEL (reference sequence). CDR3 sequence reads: CASSQDMNTGELFF. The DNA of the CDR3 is TGTGCCAGCAGCCAAGACATGAACACCGGGGAGCTGTTTTTT.

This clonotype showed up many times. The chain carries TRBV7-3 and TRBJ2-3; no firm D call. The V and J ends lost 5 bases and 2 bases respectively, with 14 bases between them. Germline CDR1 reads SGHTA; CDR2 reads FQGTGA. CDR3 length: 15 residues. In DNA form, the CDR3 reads TGTGCCAGCAGCCACCTCGCTCGTCCCACAGATACGCAGTATTTT. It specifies CASSHLARPTDTQYF.

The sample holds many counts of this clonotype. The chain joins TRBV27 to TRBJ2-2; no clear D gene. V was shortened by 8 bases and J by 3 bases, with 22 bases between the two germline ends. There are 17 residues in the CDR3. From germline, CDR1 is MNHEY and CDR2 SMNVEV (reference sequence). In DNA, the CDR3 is TGTGCCAGCGGTACCTCCTTATCGGCCCTGGACACCGGGGAGCTGTTTTTT. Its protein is CASGTSLSALDTGELFF.

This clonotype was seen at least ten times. The chain's CDR3 is CASSQSSPLVPSTDTQYF. For the CDR3, the DNA is TGTGCCAGCAGTCAGAGTAGCCCTCTAGTCCCTAGCACAGATACGCAGTATTTT. V usage is TRBV12-3 or TRBV12-4 and J usage is TRBJ2-3, with D hard to call. V was shortened by 5 bases and J by 0 bases, with 21 bases between the two germline ends. The CDR3 runs 18 residues.

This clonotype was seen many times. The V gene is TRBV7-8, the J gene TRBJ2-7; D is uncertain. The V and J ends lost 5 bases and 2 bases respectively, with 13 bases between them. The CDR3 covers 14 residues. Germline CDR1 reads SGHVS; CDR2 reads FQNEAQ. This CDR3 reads CASSPVGPTYEQYV. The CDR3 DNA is TGTGCCAGCAGCCCGGTGGGTCCGACCTACGAGCAGTACGTC.

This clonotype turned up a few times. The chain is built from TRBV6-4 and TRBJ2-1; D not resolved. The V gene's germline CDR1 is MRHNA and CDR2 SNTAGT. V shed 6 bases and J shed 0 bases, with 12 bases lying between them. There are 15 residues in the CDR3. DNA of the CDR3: TGTGCCAGCAGGGAAGCAGACTTCTCCTACAATGAGCAGTTCTTC. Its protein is CASREADFSYNEQFF.